This T cell receptor beta chain stems from a study of Graves' ophthalmopathy and Graves' hyperthyroidism. Study-level information: Peripheral blood was gathered at first diagnosis, ahead of any treatment whatsoever.

General study results and limits: In blood, most expanded thyroid clonotypes above 0.001 frequency were also detected.

Only a few counts were recorded for this clonotype. As yet, its antigen is unknown. The study excluded patients with other autoimmune diseases, uncontrolled infections, pregnancy or lactation. It was on clinical symptoms, serum thyroxine, TRAb, thyroid ultrasound and orbital computed tomography that diagnosis relied. CDR1 and CDR2 from the germline V gene are DFQATT and SNEGSKA (reference sequence). CDR3 length equals 12 residues. The sequenced template was RNA, covering the TCR beta CDR3 region. First-round RT-PCR relied on HTBI primers, and a second-round multiplex PCR came next. TCRdb reprocessed the multiplex PCR reads via MiXCR and lists one record per CDR3 protein. Of about 740,000 distinct CDR3 sequences in the sample, roughly two fifths were seen once.

The rearrangement uses TRBV20-1 and TRBJ2-7; weak D call: TRBD2 (5 bases). The sequenced material came from peripheral blood. The clonotype was recovered from an adult man with Graves' ophthalmopathy. The CDR3 reads CSAGIRGYEQYF. For the CDR3, the DNA is TGCAGCGCCGGGATTCGAGGTTACGAGCAGTACTTC.